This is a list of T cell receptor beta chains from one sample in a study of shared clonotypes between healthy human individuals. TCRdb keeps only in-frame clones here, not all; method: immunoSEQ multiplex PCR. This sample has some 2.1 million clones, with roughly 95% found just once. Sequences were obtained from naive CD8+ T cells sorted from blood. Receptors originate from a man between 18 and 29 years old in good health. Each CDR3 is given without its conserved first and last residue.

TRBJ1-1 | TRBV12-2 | ASRPGESRRTEAF
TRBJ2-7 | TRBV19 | ASSIEGYEQY
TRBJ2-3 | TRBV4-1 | ASSQDPQGPDTQY
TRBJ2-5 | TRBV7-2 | ASSTKGLNQKETQY
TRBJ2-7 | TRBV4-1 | ASSQGVTVGEQY
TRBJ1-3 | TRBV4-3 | ASSQGQHGSSSGNTIY
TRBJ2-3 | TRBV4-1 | ASSPEDGPTDTQY
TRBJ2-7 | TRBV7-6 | ASSLSQPYEQY
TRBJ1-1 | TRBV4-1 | ASSQGKDTEAF
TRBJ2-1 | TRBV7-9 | ASSREDLSPSYNEQF
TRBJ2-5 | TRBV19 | ASGQLDGETQY
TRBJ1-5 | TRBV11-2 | ASSLIGLYQPQH
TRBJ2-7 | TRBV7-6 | ASSSRDRDYEQY
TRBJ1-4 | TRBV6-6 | ASSPGDLGEKLF
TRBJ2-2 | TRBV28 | ASSSTKANTGELF
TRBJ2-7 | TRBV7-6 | ASSLKTSGGASFGEQY
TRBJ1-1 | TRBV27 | ASSPSPGAGTFHTEAF
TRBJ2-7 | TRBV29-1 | SVVGSSYEQY
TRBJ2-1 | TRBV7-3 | ASSLGAPNEQF
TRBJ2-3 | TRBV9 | ASTKSGGSTDTQY
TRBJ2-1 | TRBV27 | ASSRGGRNEQF
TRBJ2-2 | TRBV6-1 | ASSEEKESNTGELF
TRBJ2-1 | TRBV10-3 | AISESGLAGEEQF
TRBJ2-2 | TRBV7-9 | ASSQWVRDRLDTGELF
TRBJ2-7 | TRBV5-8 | ASSRTGYEQY
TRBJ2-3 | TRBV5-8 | ASSLWTASTDTQY
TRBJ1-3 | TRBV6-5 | ASSYSWGAGNTIY
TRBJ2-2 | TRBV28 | ASSTRVSTGELF
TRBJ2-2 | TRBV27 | ASSLNTGELF
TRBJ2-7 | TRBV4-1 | ASSQGPPRSEITYEQY
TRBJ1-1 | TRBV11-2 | ASRSPGRGNTEAF
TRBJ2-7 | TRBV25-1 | ASSATSGAEQY
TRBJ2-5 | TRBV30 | AWSRRETVRDQY
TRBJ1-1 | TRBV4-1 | ASSTRDSLNTEAF
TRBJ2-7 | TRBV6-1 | ASSEEAGGSSYEQY
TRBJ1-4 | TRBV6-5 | ASSYGGADNEKLF
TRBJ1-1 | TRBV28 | ASSWSPAGNTEAF
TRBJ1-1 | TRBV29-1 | SVLTGITEAF
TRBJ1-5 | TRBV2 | ASSEALRGPQH
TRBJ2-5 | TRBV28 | ASSFDSQETQY
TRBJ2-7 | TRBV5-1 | ASSSYLGNEQY
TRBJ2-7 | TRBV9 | ASSVEPSPNYEQY
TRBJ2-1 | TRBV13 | ASSPGGSEQF
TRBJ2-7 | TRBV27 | ASSPLDILGSYEQY
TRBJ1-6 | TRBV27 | ASREGQGRSPLH